This TCR beta chain was sequenced in a study of T cell responses to AZD1222 COVID-19 vaccine. Findings and caveats of the study: Donors in the cohort were predominantly white British and more often female, and clonal diversity was possibly underestimated. With two AZD1222 doses given, Spike-specific TCR breadth and depth both rose.

Libraries were prepared by immunoSEQ multiplex PCR; TCRdb keeps only in-frame clonotypes and omits some of them. The table includes some 120,000 clones, 70% to 85% detected once. V was shortened by 3 bases and J by 4 bases, with 11 bases between the two germline ends. CDR3 length: 14 residues. Per germline, CDR1 KGHSH and CDR2 LQKENI. Turning to this clone: Its target is not known.

The input for sequencing was peripheral blood, taken 28 days after the second AZD1222 dose. The chain has TRBV18 and TRBJ2-3, with D unresolved. This receptor was obtained from an adult who received the AZD1222 COVID-19 vaccine. CDR3 residues: CASSPQPIPDTQYF. The CDR3 DNA reads TGTGCCAGCTCACCGCAGCCAATACCAGATACGCAGTATTTT.